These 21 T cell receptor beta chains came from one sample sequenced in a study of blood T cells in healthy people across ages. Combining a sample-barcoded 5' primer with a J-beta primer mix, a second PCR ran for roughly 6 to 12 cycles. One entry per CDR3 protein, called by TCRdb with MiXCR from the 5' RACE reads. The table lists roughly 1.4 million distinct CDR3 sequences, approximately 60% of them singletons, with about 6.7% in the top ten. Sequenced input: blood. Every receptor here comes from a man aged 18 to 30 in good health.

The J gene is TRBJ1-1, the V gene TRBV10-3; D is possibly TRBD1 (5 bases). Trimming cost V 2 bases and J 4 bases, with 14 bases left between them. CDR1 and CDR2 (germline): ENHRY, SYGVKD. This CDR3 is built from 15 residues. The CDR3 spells CAISEAAGQRTEAFF. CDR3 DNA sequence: TGTGCCATCAGTGAGGCTGCAGGGCAACGCACTGAAGCTTTCTTT.

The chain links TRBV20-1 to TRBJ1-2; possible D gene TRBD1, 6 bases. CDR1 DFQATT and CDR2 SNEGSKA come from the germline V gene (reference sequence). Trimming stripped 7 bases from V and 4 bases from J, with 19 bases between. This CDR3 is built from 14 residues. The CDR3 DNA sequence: TGCAGTGTAAGCCCGGGGGGCTCGGGCTATGGCTACACCTTC. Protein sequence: CSVSPGGSGYGYTF.

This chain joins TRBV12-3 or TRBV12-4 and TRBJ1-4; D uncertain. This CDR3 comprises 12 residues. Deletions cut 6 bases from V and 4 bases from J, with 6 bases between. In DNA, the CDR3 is TGTGCCAGCAGCCCGAGTAATGAAAAACTGTTTTTT. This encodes CASSPSNEKLFF.

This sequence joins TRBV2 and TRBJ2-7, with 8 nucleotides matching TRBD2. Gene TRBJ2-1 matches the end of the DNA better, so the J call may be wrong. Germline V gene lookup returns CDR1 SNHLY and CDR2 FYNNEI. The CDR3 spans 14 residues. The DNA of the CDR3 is TGTGCCACCATTGCGGGACTAGAGGTCAATGAGCAGTTCTTC. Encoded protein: CATIAGLEVNEQFF.

The CDR3 loop reads CASSPVGLEYGYTF. The CDR3 region has the DNA TGTGCCAGCTCACCCGTAGGACTGGAATATGGCTACACCTTC. The chain carries TRBV18 and TRBJ1-2; the D is unclear. CDR3 length equals 14 residues. Trimming took off 3 bases at V and 5 bases at J, with 13 bases between the two ends. Per the germline V gene, CDR1 is KGHSH and CDR2 is LQKENI.

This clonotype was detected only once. CDR3 sequence (DNA): TGTGCCAGCAGTTTATCGGCAGGGTACAATCAGCCCCAGCATTTT. It codes for CASSLSAGYNQPQHF. This chain connects TRBV27 to TRBJ1-5; D is possibly TRBD1 (5 bases). The V gene lost 0 bases and the J gene lost 3 bases, with 9 bases spanning the gap. This CDR3 spans 15 amino acids. Germline CDR1 MNHEY, CDR2 SMNVEV (reference sequence).

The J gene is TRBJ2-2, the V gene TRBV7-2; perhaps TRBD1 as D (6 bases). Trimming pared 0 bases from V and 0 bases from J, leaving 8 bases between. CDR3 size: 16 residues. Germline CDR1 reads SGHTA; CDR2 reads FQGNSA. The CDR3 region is CASSLARTANTGELFF. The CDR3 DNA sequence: TGTGCCAGCAGCTTAGCGAGGACAGCGAACACCGGGGAGCTGTTTTTT.

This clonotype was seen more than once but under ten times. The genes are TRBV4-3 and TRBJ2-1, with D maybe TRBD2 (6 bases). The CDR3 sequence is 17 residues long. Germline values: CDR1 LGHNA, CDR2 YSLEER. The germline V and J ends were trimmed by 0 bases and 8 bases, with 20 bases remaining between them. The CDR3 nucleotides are TGCGCCAGCAGCCAAGAAGGCGGGAATGAGAACGGCGATGAGCAGTTCTTC. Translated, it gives CASSQEGGNENGDEQFF.

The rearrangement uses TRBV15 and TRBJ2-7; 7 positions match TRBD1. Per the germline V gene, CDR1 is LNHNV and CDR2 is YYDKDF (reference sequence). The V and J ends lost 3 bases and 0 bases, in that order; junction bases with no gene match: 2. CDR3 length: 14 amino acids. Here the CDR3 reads CATSRRDSSYEQYF. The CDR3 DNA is TGTGCCACCAGCAGGAGGGACAGCTCCTACGAGCAGTACTTC.

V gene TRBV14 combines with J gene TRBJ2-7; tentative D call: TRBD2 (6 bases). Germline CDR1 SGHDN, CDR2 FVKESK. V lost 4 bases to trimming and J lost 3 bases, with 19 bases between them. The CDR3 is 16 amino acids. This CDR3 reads CASSPRGGPTYYEQYF. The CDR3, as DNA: TGTGCCAGCAGCCCAAGGGGAGGCCCGACATACTACGAGCAGTACTTC. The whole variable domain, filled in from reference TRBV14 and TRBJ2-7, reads EAGVTQFPSHSVIEKGQTVTLRCDPISGHDNLYWYRRVMGKEIKFLLHFVKESKQDESGMPNNRFLAERTGGTYSTLKVQPAELEDSGVYFCASSPRGGPTYYEQYFGPGTRLTVT.

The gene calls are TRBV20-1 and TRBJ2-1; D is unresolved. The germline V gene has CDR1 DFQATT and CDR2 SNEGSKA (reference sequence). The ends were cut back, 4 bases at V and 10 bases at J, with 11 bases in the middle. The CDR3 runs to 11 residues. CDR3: CSAKAHYEQFF. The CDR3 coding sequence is TGCAGTGCTAAAGCCCACTACGAGCAGTTCTTC.

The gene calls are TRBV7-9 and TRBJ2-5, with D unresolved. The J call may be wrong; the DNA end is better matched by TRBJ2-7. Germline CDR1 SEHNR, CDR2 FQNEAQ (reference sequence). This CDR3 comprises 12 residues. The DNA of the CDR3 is TGTGCCAGCAGCTTCTGGCTCCACGAGCAGTACTTC. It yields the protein CASSFWLHEQYF.

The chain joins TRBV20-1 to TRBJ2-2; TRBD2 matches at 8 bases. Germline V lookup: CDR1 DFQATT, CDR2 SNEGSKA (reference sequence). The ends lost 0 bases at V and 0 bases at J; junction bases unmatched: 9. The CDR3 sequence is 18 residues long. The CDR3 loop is CSARDLVISGTNTGELFF. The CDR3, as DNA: TGCAGTGCTAGAGATTTGGTTATTAGCGGGACGAACACCGGGGAGCTGTTTTTT.

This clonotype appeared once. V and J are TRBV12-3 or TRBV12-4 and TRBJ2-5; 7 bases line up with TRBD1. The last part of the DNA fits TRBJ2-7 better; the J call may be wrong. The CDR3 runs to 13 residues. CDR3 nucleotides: TGTGCCAGCAGCGGGACAGAGGGCAACGAGCAGTACTTC. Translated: CASSGTEGNEQYF.

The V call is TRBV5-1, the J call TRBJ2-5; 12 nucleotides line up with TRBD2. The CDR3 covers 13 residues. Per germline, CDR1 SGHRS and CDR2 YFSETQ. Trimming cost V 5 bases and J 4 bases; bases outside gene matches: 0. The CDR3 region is CASRGLAGETQYF. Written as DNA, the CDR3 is TGCGCCAGCAGGGGACTAGCGGGAGAGACCCAGTACTTC.

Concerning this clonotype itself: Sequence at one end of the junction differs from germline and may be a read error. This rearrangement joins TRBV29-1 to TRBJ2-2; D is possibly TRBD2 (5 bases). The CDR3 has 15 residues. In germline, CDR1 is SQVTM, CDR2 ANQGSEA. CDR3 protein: CSVMGDIANTGELFF. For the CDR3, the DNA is TGCAGCGTGATGGGAGACATCGCGAACACCGGGGAGTTGTTTTTT.

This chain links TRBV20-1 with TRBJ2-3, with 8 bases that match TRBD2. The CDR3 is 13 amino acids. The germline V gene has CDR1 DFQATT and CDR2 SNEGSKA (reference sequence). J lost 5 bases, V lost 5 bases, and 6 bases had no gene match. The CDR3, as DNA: TGCAGTGCTCTCCCCGGGGGGGGAGATACGCAGTATTTT. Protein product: CSALPGGGDTQYF.

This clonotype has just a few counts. In DNA, the CDR3 is TGTGCCAGCAGCCCAGGATTGGGGCGTATGGAGAACACTGAAGCTTTCTTT. Residues: CASSPGLGRMENTEAFF. The chain joins TRBV13 to TRBJ1-1; maybe TRBD1 (5 bases). Per germline, CDR1 PRHDT and CDR2 FYEKMQ (reference sequence). V dropped 5 bases and J dropped 1 base, with 20 bases sitting between them. This CDR3 is 17 amino acids long.

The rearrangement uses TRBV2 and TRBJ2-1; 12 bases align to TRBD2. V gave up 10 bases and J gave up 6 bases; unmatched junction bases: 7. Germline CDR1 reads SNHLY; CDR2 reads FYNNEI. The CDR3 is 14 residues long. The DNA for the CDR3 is TGTGCCATTATTCGGACTAGCGGGACCAATGAGCAGTTCTTC. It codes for CAIIRTSGTNEQFF.

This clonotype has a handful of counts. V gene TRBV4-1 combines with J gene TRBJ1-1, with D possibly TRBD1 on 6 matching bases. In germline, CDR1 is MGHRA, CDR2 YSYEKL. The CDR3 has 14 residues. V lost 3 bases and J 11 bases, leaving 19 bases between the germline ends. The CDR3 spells CASSHVGTRGEAFF. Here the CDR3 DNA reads TGCGCCAGCAGCCATGTCGGGACAAGGGGGGAGGCTTTCTTT.

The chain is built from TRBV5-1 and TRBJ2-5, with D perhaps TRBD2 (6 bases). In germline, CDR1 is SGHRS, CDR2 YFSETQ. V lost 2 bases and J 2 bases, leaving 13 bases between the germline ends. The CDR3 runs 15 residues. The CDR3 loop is CASSFRLATQETQYF. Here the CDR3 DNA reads TGCGCCAGCAGCTTCCGGCTAGCGACTCAAGAGACCCAGTACTTC. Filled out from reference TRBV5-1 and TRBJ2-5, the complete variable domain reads KAGVTQTPRYLIKTRGQQVTLSCSPISGHRSVSWYQQTPGQGLQFLFEYFSETQRNKGNFPGRFSGRQFSNSRSEMNVSTLELGDSALYLCASSFRLATQETQYFGPGTRLLVL.